This T cell receptor beta chain was profiled in a study of beta chain features in type 1 diabetes. Points from the study as a whole: People with Type 1 diabetes carried modestly yet significantly shorter TCRB CDR3s in all four CD4+ subsets. Junctions at VDJ sites from type 1 diabetes patients had fewer insertions and more deletions.

Trimming cost V 2 bases and J 4 bases; bases outside gene matches: 2. There are 15 residues in the CDR3. Germline V gene lookup returns CDR1 SGHTA and CDR2 FQGTGA. Investigators reverse transcribed all isolated RNA, so they sequenced expressed TCRB transcripts. TCRdb's copy holds only in-frame clones and misses some; the assay was immunoSEQ multiplex PCR. This table has roughly 250,000 clones, over 20% appearing once. The table lists this clone with a few counts. The antigen is undetermined. The TCR comes from a woman aged 40 to 50 with type 1 diabetes. The specimen was naive CD4+ T cells from blood. This chain joins TRBV7-3 and TRBJ2-1; TRBD1 agrees at 10 bases. CDR3 coding DNA: TGTGCCAGCAGCTTAGGGGGACAGGGGTACAATGAGCAGTTCTTC. Amino acid sequence: CASSLGGQGYNEQFF.